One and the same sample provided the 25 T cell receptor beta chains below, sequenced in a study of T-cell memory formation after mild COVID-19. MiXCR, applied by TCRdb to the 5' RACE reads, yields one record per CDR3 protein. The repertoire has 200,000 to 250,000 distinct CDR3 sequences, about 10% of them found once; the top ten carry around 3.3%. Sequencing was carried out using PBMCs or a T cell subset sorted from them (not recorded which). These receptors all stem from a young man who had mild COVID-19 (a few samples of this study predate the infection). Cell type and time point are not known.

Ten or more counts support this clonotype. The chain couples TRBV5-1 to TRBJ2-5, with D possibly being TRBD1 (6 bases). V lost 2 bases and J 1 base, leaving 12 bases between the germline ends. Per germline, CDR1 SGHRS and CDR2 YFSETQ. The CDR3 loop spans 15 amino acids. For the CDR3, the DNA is TGCGCCAGCAGCTTCGCCGGGACAATCCAAGAGACCCAGTACTTC. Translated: CASSFAGTIQETQYF.

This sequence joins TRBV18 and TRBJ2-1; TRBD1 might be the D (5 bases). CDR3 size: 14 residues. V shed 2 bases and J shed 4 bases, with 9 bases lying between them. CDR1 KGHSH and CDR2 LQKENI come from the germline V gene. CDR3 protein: CASSPTRVYNEQFF. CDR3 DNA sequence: TGTGCCAGCTCACCAACCAGGGTGTACAATGAGCAGTTCTTC.

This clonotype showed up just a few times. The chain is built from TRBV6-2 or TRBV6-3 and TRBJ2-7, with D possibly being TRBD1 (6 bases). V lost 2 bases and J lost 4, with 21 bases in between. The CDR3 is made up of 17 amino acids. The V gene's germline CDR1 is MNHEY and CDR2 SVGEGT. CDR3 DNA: TGTGCCAGCAGTTACCCTCCGACAGGATACCAAGCTTACGAGCAGTACTTC. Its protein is CASSYPPTGYQAYEQYF.

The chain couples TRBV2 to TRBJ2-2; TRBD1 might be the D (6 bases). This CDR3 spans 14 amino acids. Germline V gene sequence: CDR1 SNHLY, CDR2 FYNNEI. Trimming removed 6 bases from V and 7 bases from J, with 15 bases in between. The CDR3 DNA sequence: TGTGCCAGCAGCGGCTCCAGGGGTGTCGGGGAGCTGTTTTTT. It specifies CASSGSRGVGELFF.

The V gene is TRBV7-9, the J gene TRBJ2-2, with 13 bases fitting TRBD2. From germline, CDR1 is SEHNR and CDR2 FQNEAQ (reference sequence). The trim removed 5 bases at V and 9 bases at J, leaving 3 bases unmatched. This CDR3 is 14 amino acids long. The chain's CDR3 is CASSTGLAGRELFF. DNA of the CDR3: TGTGCCAGCAGCACGGGACTAGCGGGAAGGGAGCTGTTTTTT. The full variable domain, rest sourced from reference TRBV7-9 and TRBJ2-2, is DTGVSQNPRHKITKRGQNVTFRCDPISEHNRLYWYRQTLGQGPEFLTYFQNEAQLEKSRLLSDRFSAERPKGSFSTLEIQRTEQGDSAMYLCASSTGLAGRELFFGEGSRLTVL.

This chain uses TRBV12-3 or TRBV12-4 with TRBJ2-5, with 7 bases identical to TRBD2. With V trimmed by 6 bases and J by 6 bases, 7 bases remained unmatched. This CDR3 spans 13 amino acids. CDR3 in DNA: TGTGCCAGCAGATGGACTAGGGGAAAGACCCAGTACTTC. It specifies CASRWTRGKTQYF.

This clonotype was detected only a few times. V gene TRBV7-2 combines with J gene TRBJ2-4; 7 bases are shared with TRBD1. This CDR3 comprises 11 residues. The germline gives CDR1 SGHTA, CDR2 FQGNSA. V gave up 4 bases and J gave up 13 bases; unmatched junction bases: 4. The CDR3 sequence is CASSWQGQQYF. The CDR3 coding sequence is TGTGCCAGCAGCTGGCAGGGACAGCAGTACTTC.

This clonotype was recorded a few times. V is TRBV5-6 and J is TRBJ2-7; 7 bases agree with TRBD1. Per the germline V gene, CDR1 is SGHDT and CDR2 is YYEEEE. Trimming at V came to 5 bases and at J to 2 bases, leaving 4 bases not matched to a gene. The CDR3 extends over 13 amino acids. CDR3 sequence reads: CASRSTGTYEQYV. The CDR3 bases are TGTGCCAGCAGATCGACAGGGACCTACGAGCAGTACGTC.

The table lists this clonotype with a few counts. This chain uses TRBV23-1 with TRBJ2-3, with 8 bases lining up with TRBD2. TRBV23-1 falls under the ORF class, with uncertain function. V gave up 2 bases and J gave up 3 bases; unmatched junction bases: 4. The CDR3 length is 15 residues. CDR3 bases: TGCGCCAGCAGTCAAGGTAGCGGGGAGACAGATACGCAGTATTTT. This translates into CASSQGSGETDTQYF.

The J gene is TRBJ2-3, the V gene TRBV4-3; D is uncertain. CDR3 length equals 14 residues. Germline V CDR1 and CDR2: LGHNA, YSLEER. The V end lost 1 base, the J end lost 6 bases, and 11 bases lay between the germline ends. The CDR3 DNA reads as TGCGCCAGCAGCCAAGTCGCGGTCGGGGATACGCAGTATTTT. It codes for CASSQVAVGDTQYF.

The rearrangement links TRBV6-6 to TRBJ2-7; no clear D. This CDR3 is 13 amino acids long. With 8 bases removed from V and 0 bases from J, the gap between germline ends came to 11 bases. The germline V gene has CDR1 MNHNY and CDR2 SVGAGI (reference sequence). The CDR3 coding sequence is TGTGCCAGCGGGTCCCACAGCTCCTACGAGCAGTACTTC. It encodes CASGSHSSYEQYF.

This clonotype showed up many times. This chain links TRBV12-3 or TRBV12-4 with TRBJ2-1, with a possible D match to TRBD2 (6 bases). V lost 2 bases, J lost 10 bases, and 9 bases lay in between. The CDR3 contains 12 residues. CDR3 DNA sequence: TGTGCCAGCAGTTTATGGAGCGGGGAGCAGTTCTTC. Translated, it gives CASSLWSGEQFF.

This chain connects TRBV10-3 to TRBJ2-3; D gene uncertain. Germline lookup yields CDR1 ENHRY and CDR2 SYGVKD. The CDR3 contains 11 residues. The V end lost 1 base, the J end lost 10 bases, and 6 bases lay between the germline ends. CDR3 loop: CAISEFTSQYF. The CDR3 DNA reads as TGTGCCATCAGTGAGTTCACGTCGCAGTATTTT.

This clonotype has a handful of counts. As DNA, the CDR3 is TGTGCCAGCAGCCGAGGACTCGACTACGAGCAGTACGTC. Residues: CASSRGLDYEQYV. The V gene is TRBV14, the J gene TRBJ2-7; D possibly corresponds to TRBD2 (5 bases). This CDR3 region has 13 residues. V gave up 4 bases and J gave up 3 bases, with 10 bases separating them. CDR1 SGHDN and CDR2 FVKESK come from the germline V gene.

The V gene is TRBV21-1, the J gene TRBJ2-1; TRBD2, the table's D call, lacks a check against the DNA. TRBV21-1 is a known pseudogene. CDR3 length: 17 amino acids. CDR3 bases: TGTGCCAGCAGCAAAGAGGGGGAGGAATCCTCCTACAATGAGCAGTTCTTC. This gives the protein CASSKEGEESSYNEQFF.

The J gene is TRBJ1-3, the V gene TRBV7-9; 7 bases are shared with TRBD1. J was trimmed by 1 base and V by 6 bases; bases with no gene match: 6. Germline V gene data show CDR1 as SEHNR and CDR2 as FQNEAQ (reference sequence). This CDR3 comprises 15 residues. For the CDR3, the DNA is TGTGCCAGCAGTCTGACAGGGCTGTCTGGAAACACCATATATTTT. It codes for CASSLTGLSGNTIYF.

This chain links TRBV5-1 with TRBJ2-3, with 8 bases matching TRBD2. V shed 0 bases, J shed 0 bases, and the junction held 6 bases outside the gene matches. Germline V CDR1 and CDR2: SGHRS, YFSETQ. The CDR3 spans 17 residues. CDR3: CASSLGRGGTSTDTQYF. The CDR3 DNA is TGCGCCAGCAGCTTGGGTCGCGGGGGGACTAGCACAGATACGCAGTATTTT.

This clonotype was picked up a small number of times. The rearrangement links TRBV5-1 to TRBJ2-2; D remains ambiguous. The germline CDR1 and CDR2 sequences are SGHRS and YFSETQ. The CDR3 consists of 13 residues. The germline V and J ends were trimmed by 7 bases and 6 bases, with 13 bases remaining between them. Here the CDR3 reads CASCKGSAGELFF. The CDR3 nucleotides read TGCGCCAGCTGCAAAGGTTCCGCCGGGGAGCTGTTTTTT.

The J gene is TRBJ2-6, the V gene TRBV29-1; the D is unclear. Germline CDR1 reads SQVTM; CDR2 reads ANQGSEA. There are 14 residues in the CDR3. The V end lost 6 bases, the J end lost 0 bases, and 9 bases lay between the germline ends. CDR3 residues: CSVRAGSGANVLTF. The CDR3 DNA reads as TGCAGCGTCCGAGCAGGCTCTGGGGCCAACGTCCTGACTTTC.

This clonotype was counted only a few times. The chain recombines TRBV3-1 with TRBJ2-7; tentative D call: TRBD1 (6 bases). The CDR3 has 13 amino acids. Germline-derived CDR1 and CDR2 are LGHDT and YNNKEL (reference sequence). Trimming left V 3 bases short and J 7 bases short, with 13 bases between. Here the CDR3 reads CASSHEYQGEQYV. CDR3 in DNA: TGTGCCAGCAGCCATGAGTACCAGGGGGAGCAGTACGTC.

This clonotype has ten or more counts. The CDR3 loop is CASSPGWGIDQPQHF. The CDR3 nucleotides are TGTGCCAGCAGTCCCGGCTGGGGTATTGATCAGCCCCAGCATTTT. This sequence joins TRBV6-6 and TRBJ1-5; no clear D gene. The germline V gene encodes CDR1 MNHNY and CDR2 SVGAGI (reference sequence). V was clipped by 5 bases and J by 5 bases, with 16 bases between them. The CDR3 has 15 amino acids.

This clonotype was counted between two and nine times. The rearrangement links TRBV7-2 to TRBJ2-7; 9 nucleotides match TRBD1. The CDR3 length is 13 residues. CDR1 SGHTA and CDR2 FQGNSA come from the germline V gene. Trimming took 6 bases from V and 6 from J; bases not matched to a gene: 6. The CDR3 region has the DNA TGTGCCAGCAGTCCACGACAGGGGGGCGAGCAGTACGTC. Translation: CASSPRQGGEQYV.

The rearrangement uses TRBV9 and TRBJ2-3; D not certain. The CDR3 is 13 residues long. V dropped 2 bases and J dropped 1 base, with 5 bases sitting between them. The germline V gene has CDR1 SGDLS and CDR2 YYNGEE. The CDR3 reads CASSVSRTDTQYF. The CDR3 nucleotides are TGTGCCAGCAGCGTTTCCCGCACAGATACGCAGTATTTT.

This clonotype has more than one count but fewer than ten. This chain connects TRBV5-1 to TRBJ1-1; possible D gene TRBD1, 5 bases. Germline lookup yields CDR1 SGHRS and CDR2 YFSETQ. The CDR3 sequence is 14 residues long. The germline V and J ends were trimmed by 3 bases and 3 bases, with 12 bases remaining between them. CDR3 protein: CASSWGVSHTEAFF. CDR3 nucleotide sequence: TGCGCCAGCAGCTGGGGGGTTTCACACACTGAAGCTTTCTTT.

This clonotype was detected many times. Written as DNA, the CDR3 is TGTGCCAGCAGCTTAGGGACCCGGGGAGAGACCCAGTACTTC. Encoded protein: CASSLGTRGETQYF. This sequence joins TRBV7-2 and TRBJ2-5, with a tentative D call TRBD2 (5 bases). The ends were cut back, 1 base at V and 4 bases at J, with 10 bases in the middle. The CDR3 is made up of 14 amino acids. Germline-derived CDR1 and CDR2 are SGHTA and FQGNSA. The full variable domain, in which reference TRBV7-2 and TRBJ2-5 provide the parts outside the CDR3, is GAGVSQSPSNKVTEKGKDVELRCDPISGHTALYWYRQSLGQGLEFLIYFQGNSAPDKSGLPSDRFSAERTGGSVSTLTIQRTQQEDSAVYLCASSLGTRGETQYFGPGTRLLVL.